A single sample gave rise to the 25 T cell receptor beta chains below, sequenced in a study of shared clonotypes between healthy human individuals. Generated by immunoSEQ multiplex PCR, the TCRdb table keeps only in-frame clones and is missing some. The data contain approximately 500,000 clones, 90% to 96% of them singletons. The sequenced sample was naive CD4+ T cells sorted from blood. Subset defined: CD45RA+ positively selected. The source of these receptors is a woman aged 25 to 39 in good health.

The V and J genes are TRBV19 and TRBJ2-2, with 7 nucleotides matching TRBD2. This CDR3 region has 14 residues. After removal of 7 bases from V and 7 bases from J, the junction contained 9 bases not matched to a gene. The germline gives CDR1 LNHDA, CDR2 SQIVND (reference sequence). The CDR3 region is CASNKWEGIGELFF. CDR3 nucleotide sequence: TGTGCCAGTAATAAGTGGGAGGGAATCGGGGAGCTGTTTTTT. Supplemented by reference TRBV19 and TRBJ2-2, the full variable domain reads DGGITQSPKYLFRKEGQNVTLSCEQNLNHDAMYWYRQDPGQGLRLIYYSQIVNDFQKGDIAEGYSVSREKKESFPLTVTSAQKNPTAFYLCASNKWEGIGELFFGEGSRLTVL.

Regarding this clone: Within the sample, other DNA sequences also encode this same CDR3. V usage is TRBV11-3 and J usage is TRBJ2-1; the match to TRBD2 covers 9 bases. Germline V lookup: CDR1 SGHNT, CDR2 YENEEA. V was pared by 3 bases and J by 1 base, with 1 base of the junction left unmatched. The CDR3 runs to 15 residues. The CDR3 DNA follows: TGTGCCAGCAGCTTTAGCGGGAGTTCCTACAATGAGCAGTTCTTC. Its translation: CASSFSGSSYNEQFF.

The V and J genes are TRBV4-1 and TRBJ1-2, with D maybe TRBD1 (5 bases). Looked up from germline, CDR1 is MGHRA and CDR2 is YSYEKL. V dropped 0 bases and J dropped 7 bases, with 12 bases sitting between them. The CDR3 is 14 residues long. In DNA form, the CDR3 reads TGCGCCAGCAGCCAAGATCCGACAGACTCTGGCTACACCTTC. Translation: CASSQDPTDSGYTF.

The J gene is TRBJ2-1, the V gene TRBV10-1; D may be TRBD1 (6 bases). This CDR3 contains 16 residues. Germline CDR1 and CDR2: WNHNN and SYGVQD (reference sequence). Trimming shortened V by 4 bases and J by 0 bases, and 13 bases separated the two germline ends. The CDR3 DNA is TGCGCCAGCAGTGTTAGGACAGCCTTCTCCTACAATGAGCAGTTCTTC. Its protein is CASSVRTAFSYNEQFF.

The rearrangement joins TRBV28 to TRBJ1-2, with D perhaps matching TRBD1 (6 bases). Trimming took off 4 bases at V and 8 bases at J, with 17 bases between the two ends. The CDR3 sequence is 14 residues long. The germline CDR1 and CDR2 sequences are MDHEN and SYDVKM. This CDR3 reads CASSSGTARGGYTF. CDR3 DNA: TGTGCCAGCAGTTCCGGGACGGCCAGGGGAGGCTACACCTTC.

The chain joins TRBV6-4 to TRBJ2-2; 7 bases fit TRBD1. This CDR3 contains 15 residues. V trimming: 4 bases; J trimming: 4 bases; junction bases outside the gene matches: 6. The germline V gene has CDR1 MRHNA and CDR2 SNTAGT. This CDR3 reads CASSVGQEATGELFF. The CDR3 DNA reads as TGTGCCAGCAGTGTCGGACAGGAGGCCACCGGGGAGCTGTTTTTT.

The rearrangement uses TRBV19 and TRBJ1-5; no firm D call. The CDR3 sequence is 12 residues long. The germline CDR1 and CDR2 sequences are LNHDA and SQIVND (reference sequence). Trimming left V 7 bases short and J 4 bases short, with 8 bases between. This CDR3 reads CASTEGNQPQHF. CDR3 nucleotides: TGTGCCAGTACCGAAGGGAATCAGCCCCAGCATTTT.

The rearrangement links TRBV11-2 to TRBJ2-7; 8 bases fit TRBD1. From germline, CDR1 is SGHAT and CDR2 FQNNGV. V lost 6 bases and J lost 6; bases outside the gene matches: 19. The CDR3 spans 17 residues. CDR3 in amino acids: CASSRITGRGRLGEQYF. The CDR3 DNA follows: TGTGCCAGCAGTAGAATCACAGGCAGGGGGCGACTAGGCGAGCAGTACTTC.

The chain carries TRBV11-3 and TRBJ2-1; D call uncertain. The V and J ends lost 5 bases and 0 bases respectively, with 8 bases between them. Germline V gene sequence: CDR1 SGHNT, CDR2 YENEEA. The CDR3 is made up of 14 amino acids. CDR3 region: CASSPGYSYNEQFF. In DNA form, the CDR3 reads TGTGCCAGCAGCCCGGGTTACTCCTACAATGAGCAGTTCTTC.

This clone was seen just once. The rearrangement joins TRBV5-1 to TRBJ2-7; D may be TRBD1 or TRBD2 (5 bases each). The CDR3 length is 16 residues. Germline V gene sequence: CDR1 SGHRS, CDR2 YFSETQ. V was clipped by 3 bases and J by 4 bases, with 20 bases between them. The CDR3 sequence is CASSWDGTPGYYEQYF. The CDR3 nucleotides are TGCGCCAGCAGCTGGGACGGGACCCCGGGATATTACGAGCAGTACTTC.

This chain connects TRBV5-1 to TRBJ2-6; TRBD1 matches 7 bases. The V gene end was trimmed by 2 bases and the J gene end by 4 bases; junction bases not matched to a gene: 3. This CDR3 is 15 amino acids long. Germline CDR1 is SGHRS and CDR2 is YFSETQ. In DNA, the CDR3 is TGCGCCAGCAGCTTCGAGGGGGCAGGGGCCAACGTCCTGACTTTC. Its translation: CASSFEGAGANVLTF.

The chain carries TRBV4-2 and TRBJ1-5; D perhaps matches TRBD1 (6 bases). The germline gives CDR1 LGHNA, CDR2 YNFKEQ. The V and J ends lost 4 bases and 1 base respectively, with 17 bases between them. The CDR3 contains 17 residues. As DNA, the CDR3 is TGTGCCAGCAGCCTCAGGACAGTGGGTGGAAGCAATCAGCCCCAGCATTTT. It specifies CASSLRTVGGSNQPQHF.

The CDR3 region has the DNA TGTGCCAGCAGCTTAATAACGGAAAGCACTGAAGCTTTCTTT. This sequence encodes CASSLITESTEAFF. J is TRBJ1-1 and V is TRBV7-9; D unresolved. There are 14 residues in the CDR3. The V gene lost 2 bases and the J gene lost 4 bases, with 11 bases spanning the gap. Germline V gene data show CDR1 as SEHNR and CDR2 as FQNEAQ (reference sequence).

This chain links TRBV11-3 with TRBJ2-7, with D possibly matching TRBD2 (6 bases). V lost 5 bases, J lost 2 bases, and 10 bases lay in between. The CDR3 consists of 13 residues. Germline V gene sequence: CDR1 SGHNT, CDR2 YENEEA. The CDR3 loop is CASSQGLTYEQYF. The CDR3, as DNA: TGTGCCAGCAGCCAAGGACTAACCTACGAGCAGTACTTC. Drawing the rest from reference TRBV11-3 and TRBJ2-7, the complete variable domain is EAGVVQSPRYKIIEKKQPVAFWCNPISGHNTLYWYLQNLGQGPELLIRYENEEAVDDSQLPKDRFSAERLKGVDSTLKIQPAELGDSAVYLCASSQGLTYEQYFGPGTRLTVT.

The V and J genes are TRBV19 and TRBJ2-7, with D perhaps TRBD1 (5 bases). Germline CDR1 LNHDA, CDR2 SQIVND (reference sequence). Trimming stripped 4 bases from V and 4 bases from J, with 17 bases between. The length of the CDR3 is 15 residues. DNA for the CDR3: TGTGCCAGTAGTAAGTTGCAGGGTAAGGTTTACGAGCAGTACTTC. Residues: CASSKLQGKVYEQYF.

The genes are TRBV27 and TRBJ2-7; TRBD2 aligns across 11 bases. The CDR3 spans 16 residues. Per the germline V gene, CDR1 is MNHEY and CDR2 is SMNVEV (reference sequence). V shed 4 bases, J shed 2 bases, and the junction held 7 bases outside the gene matches. The CDR3 spells CASSSKGLAVTYEQYF. CDR3 DNA sequence: TGTGCCAGCAGTTCAAAGGGACTAGCGGTTACCTACGAGCAGTACTTC.

This chain uses TRBV14 with TRBJ2-5; D could derive from TRBD1 or TRBD2 (6 bases each). V was shortened by 5 bases and J by 4 bases, with 11 bases between the two germline ends. The germline CDR1 and CDR2 sequences are SGHDN and FVKESK. This CDR3 has 13 residues. CDR3 in amino acids: CASSEGGRETQYF. As DNA, the CDR3 is TGTGCCAGCAGCGAAGGGGGGCGAGAGACCCAGTACTTC.

The V call is TRBV25-1, the J call TRBJ2-5; D is unclear. Trimming took 4 bases from V and 3 from J, leaving 3 bases between them. The germline V gene encodes CDR1 MGHDK and CDR2 SYGVNS. This CDR3 comprises 11 residues. CDR3 amino acids: CASSGEETQYF. CDR3 DNA sequence: TGTGCCAGCAGTGGCGAAGAGACCCAGTACTTC.

The chain is built from TRBV6-5 and TRBJ1-1; D gene uncertain. The germline CDR1 and CDR2 sequences are MNHEY and SVGAGI. This CDR3 contains 12 residues. The ends were cut back, 6 bases at V and 0 bases at J, with 5 bases in the middle. The CDR3 protein is CASRAMNTEAFF. For the CDR3, the DNA is TGTGCCAGCAGGGCCATGAACACTGAAGCTTTCTTT.

The CDR3 protein is CASSESGVKNSPLHF. As DNA, the CDR3 is TGTGCCAGCAGTGAATCGGGAGTCAAGAATTCACCCCTCCACTTT. The chain joins TRBV25-1 to TRBJ1-6, with D unresolved. In germline, CDR1 is MGHDK, CDR2 SYGVNS. The CDR3 has 15 amino acids. Trimming removed 1 base from V and 7 bases from J, with 11 bases in between.

The chain carries TRBV7-7 and TRBJ2-2; D may correspond to TRBD1 or TRBD2 (5 bases each). The V gene's germline CDR1 is SSHAT and CDR2 FNYEAQ (reference sequence). CDR3 length: 16 residues. V lost 3 bases, J lost 2 bases, and 13 bases lay in between. CDR3 in DNA: TGTGCCAGCAGCTTTCAATTGGGGGTAAACACCGGGGAGCTGTTTTTT. This sequence encodes CASSFQLGVNTGELFF.

This clone was seen just once. The V and J genes are TRBV11-2 and TRBJ2-5; D ambiguous. The CDR3 loop spans 15 amino acids. V lost 1 base to trimming and J lost 5 bases, with 14 bases between them. Germline V gene lookup returns CDR1 SGHAT and CDR2 FQNNGV. Here the CDR3 reads CASSLVVGSEETQYF. The CDR3 DNA reads as TGTGCCAGCAGCTTAGTAGTGGGATCTGAGGAGACCCAGTACTTC.

This clone was seen more than once but under ten times. The CDR3 DNA reads as TGCAGCGCCGCAGCTGGTCTTAGCAATCAGCCCCAGCATTTT. Its translation: CSAAAGLSNQPQHF. The V gene is TRBV29-1, the J gene TRBJ1-5; D is uncertain. Trimming shortened V by 7 bases and J by 0 bases, and 13 bases separated the two germline ends. The CDR3 is made up of 14 amino acids. Germline V CDR1 and CDR2: SQVTM, ANQGSEA.

The V and J genes are TRBV25-1 and TRBJ2-2; no reliable D call. There are 15 residues in the CDR3. Germline V CDR1 and CDR2: MGHDK, SYGVNS. Trimming cost V 3 bases and J 6 bases, with 14 bases left between them. Here the CDR3 reads CASSDHRRRPGELFF. The CDR3 region has the DNA TGTGCCAGCAGTGATCACAGAAGACGGCCCGGGGAGCTGTTTTTT.

J is TRBJ2-1 and V is TRBV14; 12 bases align to TRBD2. Trimming removed 3 bases from V and 0 bases from J; junction bases left unmatched: 12. The CDR3 contains 20 residues. Per the germline V gene, CDR1 is SGHDN and CDR2 is FVKESK. CDR3 sequence (DNA): TGTGCCAGCAGCCATTTACTAGCGGGAGGCCGAATTAGCTCCTACAATGAGCAGTTCTTC. Protein: CASSHLLAGGRISSYNEQFF.